Below, 27 T cell receptor beta chains from the same sample are listed, as sequenced in a study of shared clonotypes between healthy human individuals. Naive CD8 cells lacked CD45RO, underwent positive selection for CCR7 and left out terminally differentiated effector memory CD45RA+ cells. Method: immunoSEQ multiplex PCR; TCRdb's copy keeps in-frame clones and lacks some. Of around 1.9 million clones listed, about 93% are singletons. Sample: naive CD8+ T cells from PBMCs. Source of these receptors: a man between 18 and 35 years old in good health. Some clones in this sample may be carry-over from other donors' samples.

This clone has a single count. V gene TRBV4-2 combines with J gene TRBJ2-7; D remains unclear. The CDR3 length is 13 residues. V lost 4 bases and J lost 3, with 10 bases in between. The germline CDR1 and CDR2 sequences are LGHNA and YNFKEQ. The CDR3 region has the DNA TGTGCCAGCAGCCTAAACATCGGCTACGAGCAGTACTTC. It specifies CASSLNIGYEQYF.

J is TRBJ1-1 and V is TRBV15; D not resolved. CDR1 and CDR2 (germline): LNHNV, YYDKDF (reference sequence). The CDR3 loop spans 18 amino acids. Trimming left V 0 bases short and J 1 base short, with 18 bases between. CDR3 sequence reads: CATSRDVVGRDENTEAFF. In nucleotides, the CDR3 is TGTGCCACCAGCAGAGATGTAGTAGGTCGGGATGAGAACACTGAAGCTTTCTTT.

The V and J genes are TRBV9 and TRBJ2-7; no definite D call. With 0 bases removed from V and 2 bases from J, the gap between germline ends came to 9 bases. This CDR3 contains 14 residues. The germline CDR1 and CDR2 sequences are SGDLS and YYNGEE. The CDR3 DNA reads TGTGCCAGCAGCGTAGAGGTCCGGGCCTACGAGCAGTACTTC. Translation gives CASSVEVRAYEQYF.

The chain is built from TRBV28 and TRBJ2-7, with D perhaps TRBD1 (5 bases). The CDR3 loop spans 12 amino acids. Germline V lookup: CDR1 MDHEN, CDR2 SYDVKM. Trimming removed 6 bases at V and 11 bases at J, with 17 bases between. CDR3 in amino acids: CASSPGRKGEYF. DNA for the CDR3: TGTGCCAGCAGCCCCGGACGTAAAGGGGAGTACTTC.

This clone came up a few times. V is TRBV7-2 and J is TRBJ1-1, with D perhaps TRBD1 (5 bases). V lost 0 bases and J lost 4, with 6 bases in between. Germline loops: CDR1 SGHTA, CDR2 FQGNSA. CDR3 length: 13 residues. The CDR3 here is CASSLAGTTEAFF. The DNA of the CDR3 is TGTGCCAGCAGCTTAGCTGGGACCACTGAAGCTTTCTTT.

This clone has a handful of counts. V gene TRBV9 combines with J gene TRBJ1-1; maybe TRBD1 (5 bases). Germline V gene data show CDR1 as SGDLS and CDR2 as YYNGEE. The CDR3 totals 16 residues. The V gene lost 0 bases and the J gene lost 0 bases, with 12 bases spanning the gap. The CDR3 is CASSVGQGRLNTEAFF. As DNA, the CDR3 is TGTGCCAGCAGCGTAGGCCAGGGACGGCTGAACACTGAAGCTTTCTTT. The whole variable domain, remainder taken from reference TRBV9 and TRBJ1-1, is DSGVTQTPKHLITATGQRVTLRCSPRSGDLSVYWYQQSLDQGLQFLIQYYNGEERAKGNILERFSAQQFPDLHSELNLSSLELGDSALYFCASSVGQGRLNTEAFFGQGTRLTVV.

A single count supports this clone. The V and J genes are TRBV30 and TRBJ1-2, with D unresolved. The CDR3 runs 15 residues. V was cut by 2 bases and J by 4 bases, with 17 bases left in between. CDR1 is GTSNPN and CDR2 is SVGIG in the germline V gene (reference sequence). The CDR3 bases are TGTGCCTGGAGTATAAGCGACTGGGAGTCCTATGGCTACACCTTC. Translated: CAWSISDWESYGYTF.

Turning to this clone: The sample holds other DNA sequences that translate to the same CDR3. This chain links TRBV27 with TRBJ1-2; D is unresolved. The CDR3 is 13 amino acids. The V gene's germline CDR1 is MNHEY and CDR2 SMNVEV (reference sequence). Trimming took off 2 bases at V and 0 bases at J, with 4 bases between the two ends. CDR3 sequence (DNA): TGTGCCAGCAGTTTAAGTGCTAACTATGGCTACACCTTC. Amino acids: CASSLSANYGYTF.

The rearrangement uses TRBV5-5 and TRBJ1-4, with unresolved D. The CDR3 consists of 15 residues. Germline assignment: CDR1 SGHKS and CDR2 YYEKEE (reference sequence). V was shortened by 2 bases and J by 4 bases, with 12 bases between the two germline ends. The CDR3 DNA reads TGTGCCAGCAGCTTTGGAGAAATCTATAATGAAAAACTGTTTTTT. It specifies CASSFGEIYNEKLFF.

The chain uses TRBV28 and TRBJ2-7; D not resolved. From germline, CDR1 is MDHEN and CDR2 SYDVKM. This CDR3 spans 14 amino acids. Trimming cost V 4 bases and J 3 bases, with 13 bases left between them. The CDR3 coding sequence is TGTGCCAGCAGTTCCCTCCCCACGAGCTACGAGCAGTACTTC. Encoded protein: CASSSLPTSYEQYF.

The V call is TRBV7-9, the J call TRBJ1-1; D is uncertain. Germline CDR1 SEHNR, CDR2 FQNEAQ (reference sequence). V lost 3 bases, J lost 7 bases, and 9 bases lay in between. This CDR3 contains 12 residues. The CDR3 nucleotides read TGTGCCAGCAGCTTCATCGCGGATGAAGCTTTCTTT. The encoded protein is CASSFIADEAFF.

The chain joins TRBV18 to TRBJ1-2; 7 bases fit TRBD1. Germline V gives CDR1 KGHSH, CDR2 LQKENI. The CDR3 consists of 15 residues. J was trimmed by 7 bases and V by 3 bases; bases with no gene match: 11. CDR3 coding DNA: TGTGCCAGCTCACCCGGGGAGGGGGCGCCGAGTGGCTACACCTTC. Translation: CASSPGEGAPSGYTF.

This clone was detected only once. The chain combines TRBV6-5 with TRBJ1-2, with a weak D call TRBD1 (5 bases). The V gene lost 5 bases and the J gene lost 10 bases, with 11 bases spanning the gap. Per germline, CDR1 MNHEY and CDR2 SVGAGI. This CDR3 region has 11 residues. CDR3 sequence: CASSKEGYYTF. CDR3 nucleotides: TGTGCCAGCAGTAAAGAGGGGTACTACACCTTC.

A word on this clone: This sample includes further DNA sequences coding for the same CDR3. The rearrangement links TRBV7-3 to TRBJ2-1; D is undetermined. The germline V gene has CDR1 SGHTA and CDR2 FQGTGA. This CDR3 comprises 12 residues. V was cut by 0 bases and J by 7 bases, with 4 bases left in between. CDR3: CASSLTGNEQFF. CDR3 coding DNA: TGTGCCAGCAGCTTAACAGGGAATGAGCAGTTCTTC.

Regarding this clone: A junction boundary mismatches the germline segment, possibly from a read error. The chain uses TRBV6-5 and TRBJ2-1; D is unresolved. This CDR3 has 12 residues. Per the germline V gene, CDR1 is MNHEY and CDR2 is SVGAGI. The CDR3 DNA reads TGTGCCAGCAGTGACTCCTACAATGAGCAGTTCTTC. Translating it yields CASSDSYNEQFF.

This chain uses TRBV5-6 with TRBJ2-1; D may match TRBD1 or TRBD2 (5 bases each). Germline V CDR1 and CDR2: SGHDT, YYEEEE. The CDR3 sequence is 13 residues long. Deletions cut 2 bases from V and 6 bases from J, with 9 bases between. The CDR3 protein is CASSFGTFNEQFF. The CDR3 DNA reads TGTGCCAGCAGCTTTGGGACGTTCAATGAGCAGTTCTTC.

In its sample, this clone was seen once. This sequence joins TRBV9 and TRBJ1-4; 7 bases map to TRBD1. This CDR3 spans 15 amino acids. J gave up 3 bases and V 4 bases, and 6 bases lay outside the gene matches. Germline V lookup: CDR1 SGDLS, CDR2 YYNGEE. Here the CDR3 DNA reads TGTGCCAGCAGCTCCAGGGGGTTCTCTAATGAAAAACTGTTTTTT. Protein product: CASSSRGFSNEKLFF. The entire variable domain, with the rest obtained from reference TRBV9 and TRBJ1-4, is as follows: DSGVTQTPKHLITATGQRVTLRCSPRSGDLSVYWYQQSLDQGLQFLIQYYNGEERAKGNILERFSAQQFPDLHSELNLSSLELGDSALYFCASSSRGFSNEKLFFGSGTQLSVL.

This chain joins TRBV25-1 and TRBJ2-2; D could derive from TRBD1 or TRBD2 (6 bases each). Germline V gene data show CDR1 as MGHDK and CDR2 as SYGVNS. V lost 6 bases and J lost 7, with 18 bases in between. The CDR3 has 15 residues. The DNA of the CDR3 is TGTGCCAGCAGCCAGGGCTGGGGGGCTATCGGGGAGCTGTTTTTT. Amino acid sequence: CASSQGWGAIGELFF.

The V call is TRBV4-2, the J call TRBJ2-1; no clear D gene. The ends were cut back, 3 bases at V and 10 bases at J, with 10 bases in the middle. This CDR3 spans 12 amino acids. In germline, CDR1 is LGHNA, CDR2 YNFKEQ. For the CDR3, the DNA is TGTGCCAGCAGCCATTTGGGGTCAGAGCAGTTCTTC. It yields the protein CASSHLGSEQFF.

The chain carries TRBV5-5 and TRBJ1-1; D remains unclear. The germline V and J ends were trimmed by 2 bases and 2 bases, with 7 bases remaining between them. From germline, CDR1 is SGHKS and CDR2 YYEKEE (reference sequence). This CDR3 spans 13 amino acids. The CDR3 here is CASSFWGNTEAFF. The CDR3 DNA sequence: TGTGCCAGCAGCTTTTGGGGTAACACTGAAGCTTTCTTT.

This chain uses TRBV27 with TRBJ1-4; 7 nucleotides line up with TRBD1. Germline V lookup: CDR1 MNHEY, CDR2 SMNVEV (reference sequence). Trimming at V came to 3 bases and at J to 8 bases, leaving 18 bases not matched to a gene. The CDR3 sequence is 18 residues long. The CDR3 DNA reads as TGTGCCAGCAGTTTTCCCAAACCCGACAGGGTAAGATGGGAAAAACTGTTTTTT. Translating gives CASSFPKPDRVRWEKLFF.

The chain carries TRBV6-1 and TRBJ2-7; maybe TRBD2 (6 bases). The V end was cut by 3 bases, the J end by 3 bases, with 9 bases between. CDR1 is MNHNS, CDR2 SASEGT, per germline. This CDR3 region has 13 residues. In nucleotides, the CDR3 is TGTGCCAGCAGTGATTGGGGGGTCTACGAGCAGTACTTC. Its translation is CASSDWGVYEQYF.

J is TRBJ1-2 and V is TRBV6-5; D uncertain. Germline V gene sequence: CDR1 MNHEY, CDR2 SVGAGI. CDR3 size: 14 residues. Trimming cost V 6 bases and J 10 bases, with 21 bases left between them. The CDR3: CASSRDRLFEDYTF. Here the CDR3 DNA reads TGTGCCAGCAGCCGAGACCGTCTTTTTGAGGACTACACCTTC.

This chain links TRBV28 with TRBJ2-7; 13 nucleotides agree with TRBD2. Losses at the gene ends were 3 bases for V and 2 bases for J; bases not matched to a gene: 4. This CDR3 region has 16 residues. Germline V gene lookup returns CDR1 MDHEN and CDR2 SYDVKM. CDR3 DNA: TGTGCCAGCAGTTTGATAGGACTAGCGGGAGCCTACGAGCAGTACTTC. Protein product: CASSLIGLAGAYEQYF.

The chain carries TRBV29-1 and TRBJ2-2; D not certain. The CDR3 spans 13 residues. Germline CDR1 and CDR2: SQVTM and ANQGSEA. Trimming pared 7 bases from V and 0 bases from J, leaving 9 bases between. The CDR3 protein is CSGRIPNTGELFF. The CDR3 DNA follows: TGCAGCGGACGGATACCGAACACCGGGGAGCTGTTTTTT.

The V call is TRBV5-1, the J call TRBJ2-3, with 10 bases fitting TRBD1. Germline lookup yields CDR1 SGHRS and CDR2 YFSETQ. The length of the CDR3 is 15 residues. V shed 7 bases and J 3 bases; nucleotides not matched to a gene: 8. The CDR3 loop reads CASALTGGRTDTQYF. As DNA, the CDR3 is TGCGCCAGCGCGTTGACAGGGGGCCGAACAGATACGCAGTATTTT. Looking up the rest from reference TRBV5-1 and TRBJ2-3 gives the full variable domain: KAGVTQTPRYLIKTRGQQVTLSCSPISGHRSVSWYQQTPGQGLQFLFEYFSETQRNKGNFPGRFSGRQFSNSRSEMNVSTLELGDSALYLCASALTGGRTDTQYFGPGTRLTVL.

A note on this clone: Other DNA sequences of this sample code for an identical CDR3. This sequence joins TRBV27 and TRBJ2-3; D unclear. The germline gives CDR1 MNHEY, CDR2 SMNVEV (reference sequence). CDR3 size: 13 residues. With 3 bases removed from V and 0 bases from J, the gap between germline ends came to 4 bases. As DNA, the CDR3 is TGTGCCAGCAGTTTGGCTAGCACAGATACGCAGTATTTT. Translating it yields CASSLASTDTQYF.